Sequencing of this T cell receptor (beta chain) was carried out in a study of response to subunit inactivated influenza vaccine. TCRdb reprocessed the RT-PCR reads with MiXCR, giving one entry per CDR3 protein. The data show about 500,000 distinct CDR3 sequences, 13% seen once. Between the trimmed V and J ends, which lost 6 bases and 3 bases, there was a span of 20 bases. The CDR3 consists of 16 residues. Germline CDR1 reads MNHEY; CDR2 reads SVGEGT. This chain links TRBV6-2 or TRBV6-3 with TRBJ1-1, with a tentative D call TRBD1 (5 bases). The source is a man aged 45-65 years who received an inactivated influenza vaccine. The source material was PBMCs from blood, sampled roughly 45 days after vaccination. This chain's CDR3 is CASSYGTFGAHTEAFF. The CDR3 bases are TGTGCCAGCAGCTATGGGACGTTCGGCGCTCACACTGAAGCTTTCTTT.